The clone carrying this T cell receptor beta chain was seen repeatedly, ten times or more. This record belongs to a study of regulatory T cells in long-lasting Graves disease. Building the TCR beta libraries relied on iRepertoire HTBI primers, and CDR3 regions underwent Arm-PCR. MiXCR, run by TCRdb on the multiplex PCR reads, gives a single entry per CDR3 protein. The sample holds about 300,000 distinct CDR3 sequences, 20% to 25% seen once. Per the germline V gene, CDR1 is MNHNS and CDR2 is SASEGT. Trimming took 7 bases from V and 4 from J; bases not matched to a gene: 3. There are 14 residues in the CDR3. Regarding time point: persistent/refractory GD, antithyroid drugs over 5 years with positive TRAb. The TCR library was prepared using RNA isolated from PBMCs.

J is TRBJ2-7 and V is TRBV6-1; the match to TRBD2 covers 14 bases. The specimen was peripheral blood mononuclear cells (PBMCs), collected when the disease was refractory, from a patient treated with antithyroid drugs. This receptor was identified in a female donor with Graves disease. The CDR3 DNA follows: TGTGCCAGCACCAGGACTAGCGGGAGGTACGAGCAGTACTTC. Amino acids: CASTRTSGRYEQYF.